These 10 T cell receptor beta chains were all obtained from the same sample, sequenced in a study of T cells in Graves' hyperthyroidism and ophthalmopathy. RNA transcripts served as the template for amplifying TCR beta CDR3 regions. In the first-round RT-PCR of the TCR CDR3, the HTBI primer set was used. TCRdb used MiXCR to reprocess the multiplex PCR reads, holding one entry per CDR3 protein. The repertoire holds tens of thousands of distinct CDR3 sequences, around half seen once, with roughly 25% in the top ten. Input material: blood. The source is a woman aged 40 to 49 with Graves' ophthalmopathy.

In its sample, this clonotype is medium-sized (0.01 to 0.1%). The CDR3 region has the DNA TGCAGCGTTGAAGAGAGGGGCTACGAGCAGTACTTC. Its protein product is CSVEERGYEQYF. The rearrangement uses TRBV29-1 and TRBJ2-7; D may match TRBD1 or TRBD2 (5 bases each). The CDR3 contains 12 residues. The germline CDR1 and CDR2 sequences are SQVTM and ANQGSEA. Trimming shortened V by 0 bases and J by 3 bases, and 6 bases separated the two germline ends.

The rearrangement uses TRBV5-1 and TRBJ1-1, with TRBD1 matching 10 bases. V dropped 4 bases and J dropped 3; count of bases not matched to a gene: 3. Germline V CDR1 and CDR2: SGHRS, YFSETQ. The CDR3 spans 14 residues. As DNA, the CDR3 is TGCGCCAGCAGCGCGACAGGGGGCTACACTGAAGCTTTCTTT. It specifies CASSATGGYTEAFF.

The chain employs TRBV12-3 or TRBV12-4 and TRBJ1-1; D not certain. CDR3 length: 13 amino acids. The germline V and J ends were trimmed by 6 bases and 5 bases, with 13 bases remaining between them. Here the CDR3 DNA reads TGTGCCAGCAGAATTGAGTGGGAAACTGAAGCTTTCTTT. This gives the protein CASRIEWETEAFF.

Judged by abundance, this clonotype is medium-sized (0.01 to 0.1%). The rearrangement links TRBV7-7 to TRBJ2-7, with D perhaps TRBD2 (5 bases). Germline V lookup: CDR1 SSHAT, CDR2 FNYEAQ (reference sequence). This CDR3 is built from 13 residues. V lost 5 bases and J 0 bases, leaving 8 bases between the germline ends. The CDR3 loop is CASSLGLSYEQYF. The DNA for the CDR3 is TGTGCCAGCAGCCTCGGACTCTCCTACGAGCAGTACTTC.

Here the CDR3 reads CASTTSGTARELFF. CDR3 DNA sequence: TGCGCCAGCACGACTAGCGGGACCGCGAGGGAGCTGTTTTTT. The chain uses TRBV5-1 and TRBJ2-2; 11 nucleotides line up with TRBD2. There are 14 residues in the CDR3. CDR1 SGHRS and CDR2 YFSETQ come from the germline V gene. With V trimmed by 6 bases and J by 9 bases, 7 bases remained unmatched.

Notes on this clonotype: Possible read error: a much larger clone is one base away. The V and J genes are TRBV7-6 and TRBJ2-5, with D perhaps TRBD2 (5 bases). Trimming pared 6 bases from V and 5 bases from J, leaving 16 bases between. Germline values: CDR1 SGHVS, CDR2 FNYEAQ. This CDR3 is 14 amino acids long. The CDR3: CASSLKRADETQYF. The CDR3 DNA reads as TGTGCCAGCAGTCTTAAGAGGGCGGATGAGACCCAGTACTTC.

Ten or more counts support this clonotype. Lacking the conserved final phenylalanine or tryptophan, this CDR3 likely reflects a read error. The chain employs TRBV20-1 and TRBJ2-5, with TRBD1 matching over 10 bases. J lost 4 bases, V lost 3 bases, and 5 bases had no gene match. In germline, CDR1 is DFQATT, CDR2 SNEGSKA (reference sequence). CDR3 size: 14 residues. CDR3 in DNA: TGCAGTGCTAGTGTGACAGGGGGCCGAGAGACCCAGTACCTC. Translation: CSASVTGGRETQYL.

The J gene is TRBJ1-5, the V gene TRBV6-5; D ambiguous. The CDR3 consists of 15 residues. V lost 2 bases and J lost 2, with 10 bases in between. Per the germline V gene, CDR1 is MNHEY and CDR2 is SVGAGI. CDR3 nucleotide sequence: TGTGCCAGCAGTTACGGACGGGGAGGCAATCAGCCCCAGCATTTT. It is translated as CASSYGRGGNQPQHF.

On this clonotype itself: The CDR3 ends on some other residue instead of the conserved phenylalanine or tryptophan, so this is likely a read error. The chain links TRBV12-3 or TRBV12-4 to TRBJ2-7; TRBD1 matches at 7 bases. Trimming at V came to 5 bases and at J to 4 bases, leaving 8 bases not matched to a gene. The CDR3 totals 14 residues. The DNA of the CDR3 is TGTGCCAGCAGTGACGGGACAGTTGGATACGAGCAGTACTGC. Translated: CASSDGTVGYEQYC.

At least ten counts were recorded for this clonotype. This chain links TRBV6-6 with TRBJ2-1, with 10 nucleotides matching TRBD2. Germline V CDR1 and CDR2: MNHNY, SVGAGI (reference sequence). The CDR3 spans 15 residues. V gave up 6 bases and J gave up 4 bases; unmatched junction bases: 6. The CDR3, as DNA: TGTGCCAGCAGATTGTGGACTAGCGGATACAATGAGCAGTTCTTC. Its protein product is CASRLWTSGYNEQFF.